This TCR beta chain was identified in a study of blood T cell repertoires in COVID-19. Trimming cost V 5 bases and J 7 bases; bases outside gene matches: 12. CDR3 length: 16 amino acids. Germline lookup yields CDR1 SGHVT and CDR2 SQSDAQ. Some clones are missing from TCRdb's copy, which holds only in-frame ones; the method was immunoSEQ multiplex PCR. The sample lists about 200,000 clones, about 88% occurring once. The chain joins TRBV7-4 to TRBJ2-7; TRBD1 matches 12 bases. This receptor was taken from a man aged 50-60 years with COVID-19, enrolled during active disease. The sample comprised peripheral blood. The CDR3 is CASSLRPGQGAEEQYF. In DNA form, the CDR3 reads TGTGCCAGCAGCCTCCGCCCGGGACAGGGGGCAGAGGAGCAGTACTTC.